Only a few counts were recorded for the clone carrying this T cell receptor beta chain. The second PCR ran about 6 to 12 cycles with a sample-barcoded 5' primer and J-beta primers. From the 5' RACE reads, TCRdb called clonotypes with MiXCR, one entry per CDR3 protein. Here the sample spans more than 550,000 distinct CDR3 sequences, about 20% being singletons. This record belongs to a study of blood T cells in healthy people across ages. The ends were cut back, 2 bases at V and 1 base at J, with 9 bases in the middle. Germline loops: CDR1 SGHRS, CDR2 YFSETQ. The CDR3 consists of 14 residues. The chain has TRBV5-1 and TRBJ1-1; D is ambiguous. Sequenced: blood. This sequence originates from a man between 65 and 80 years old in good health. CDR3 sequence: CASSLSRTNTEAFF. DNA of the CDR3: TGCGCCAGCAGCTTAAGCAGGACGAACACTGAAGCTTTCTTT.